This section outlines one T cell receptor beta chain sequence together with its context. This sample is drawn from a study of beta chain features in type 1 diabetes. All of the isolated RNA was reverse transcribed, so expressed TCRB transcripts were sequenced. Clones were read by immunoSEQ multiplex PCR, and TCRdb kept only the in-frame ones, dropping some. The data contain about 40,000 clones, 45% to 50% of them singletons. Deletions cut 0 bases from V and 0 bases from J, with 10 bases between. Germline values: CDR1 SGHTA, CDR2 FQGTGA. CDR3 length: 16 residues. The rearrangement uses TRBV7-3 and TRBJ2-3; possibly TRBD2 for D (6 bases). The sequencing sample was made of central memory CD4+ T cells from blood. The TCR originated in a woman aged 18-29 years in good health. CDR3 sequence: CASSLTASASTDTQYF. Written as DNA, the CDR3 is TGTGCCAGCAGCTTAACGGCTAGCGCGAGCACAGATACGCAGTATTTT.